This T cell receptor beta chain was identified in a study of prognosis after radiotherapy for stage I lung cancer. Points from the study as a whole: It was not determined whether the expanded TCR clones were tumor-specific.

The germline V gene encodes CDR1 LGHNA and CDR2 YNFKEQ. V lost 1 base, J lost 0 bases, and 3 bases stayed unmatched. The length of the CDR3 is 15 residues. TCR beta CDR3 was amplified from genomic DNA by two-round multiplex PCR. Individual primers that were specific to each TRBV and TRBJ gene served in first-round PCR. TCRdb re-derived calls from the multiplex PCR reads in MiXCR, one entry per CDR3 protein. The sample lists 13,000 to 15,000 distinct CDR3 sequences, roughly 29% occurring once. This clonotype appeared many times. Its antigen is unidentified. The TCR originated in a donor aged 50 or older with non-small cell lung cancer. Sample: PBMCs, taken before or after stereotactic body radiation therapy (not recorded which). This chain links TRBV4-2 with TRBJ2-7, with TRBD2 identical over 7 bases. CDR3 bases: TGTGCCAGCAGCCAAGCTCGGGAGGCCTCCTACGAGCAGTACTTC. Translation: CASSQAREASYEQYF.